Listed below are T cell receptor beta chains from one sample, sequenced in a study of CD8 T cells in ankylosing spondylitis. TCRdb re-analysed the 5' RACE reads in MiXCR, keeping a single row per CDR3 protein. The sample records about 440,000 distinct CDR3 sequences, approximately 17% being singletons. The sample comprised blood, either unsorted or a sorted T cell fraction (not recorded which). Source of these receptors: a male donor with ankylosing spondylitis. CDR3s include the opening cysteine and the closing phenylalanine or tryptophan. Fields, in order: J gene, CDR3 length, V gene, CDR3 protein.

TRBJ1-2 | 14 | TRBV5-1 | CASSLGDSSTGYTF
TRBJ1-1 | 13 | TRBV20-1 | CSVPGGGNTEAFF
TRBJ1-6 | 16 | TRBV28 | CASSLWDRGMNSPLHF
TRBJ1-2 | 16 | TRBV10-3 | CAISGQGVRANYGYTF
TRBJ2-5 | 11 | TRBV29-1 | CSAGSGETQYF
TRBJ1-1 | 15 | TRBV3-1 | CASSQWGGRNTEAFF
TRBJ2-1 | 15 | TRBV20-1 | CSALSTSGGNHEQFF
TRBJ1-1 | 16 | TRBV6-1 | CASSEPGQGRNTEAFF
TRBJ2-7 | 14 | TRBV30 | CAWSKAQPSYEQYF
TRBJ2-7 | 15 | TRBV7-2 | CASSLGLGGTYEQYF
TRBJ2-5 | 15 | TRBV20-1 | CSARSIGQGRETQYF
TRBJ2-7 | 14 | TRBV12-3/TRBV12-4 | CASSLWTSGPQQYF
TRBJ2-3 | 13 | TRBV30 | CAWASRGPDTQYF
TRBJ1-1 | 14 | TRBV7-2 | CASSLAGTRVEAFF
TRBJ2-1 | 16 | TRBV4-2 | CASSQIMTGGIDEQFF